A few counts support the clone carrying this T cell receptor (beta chain). Its antigen is not identified. These gene names are mouse names. Coverage ceases 4 residues before the CDR3 finishes, and the germline J gene fills in the end. After pooling, cutaneous lymph node cells were sorted with CD4, CD8alpha, NKG2D, NKG2ACE and other markers. Extracted RNA was reverse transcribed into cDNA, the sequencing template. TCRdb's copy holds only in-frame clones and misses some; the assay was immunoSEQ multiplex PCR. This table holds around 290,000 clones with no singletons; the top ten claim about 1.1%. Germline V gene sequence: CDR1 NSQYPW, CDR2 LRSPGD (reference sequence). The CDR3 covers 15 residues. Trimming cost V 0 bases and J 0 bases, with 6 bases left between them. This specimen belongs to a study of CD8+ T cells in alopecia areata. Study in general: Grafts of skin from C3H/HeJ donors aged roughly 6-12 months with spontaneous alopecia went to female C3H/HeJ mice aged roughly 7-11 weeks. Study-level findings and limits: Patients showed less clear TCR sequence sharing than mice, possibly partly because of HLA diversity. Lesional scalp, notably in alopecia totalis/universalis, had clonality above that of normal scalp.

The chain has TRBV1 and TRBJ2-1, with D hard to call. Source material: CD4+ T cells sorted from a lymph node. The clonotype originates from a C3H/HeJ mouse with alopecia areata. The MHC haplotype of this mouse line is H2-k. CDR3 loop: CTCSADPVNYAEQFF. The part of the CDR3 DNA that was read is TGCACCTGCAGTGCAGATCCAGTTAACTATGCT.